This TCR beta chain was identified in a study of blood T cells in healthy people across ages. Healthy Russian Caucasian donors spanned ages about 6 to 90 years. Then a second PCR, running roughly 7 to 11 cycles, was carried out with a sample-barcoded 5' primer and a J-beta primer mix. TCRdb re-analysed the 5' RACE reads in MiXCR, keeping a single row per CDR3 protein. This table has around 1.5 million distinct CDR3 sequences, roughly 40% appearing once. CDR3 length: 14 residues. Trimming cost V 5 bases and J 6 bases, with 13 bases left between them. The clonotype was recovered from a woman aged 18-29 years in good health. The sequenced sample was blood. The chain combines TRBV12-3 or TRBV12-4 with TRBJ2-2; D may be TRBD2 (7 bases). CDR3 loop: CASSRGGSAGELFF. As DNA, the CDR3 is TGTGCCAGCAGTAGGGGGGGTTCGGCCGGGGAGCTGTTTTTT.